These 4 T cell receptor beta chains originate from one sample sequenced in a study of blood T cell repertoires in COVID-19. TCRdb keeps only in-frame clones here, not all; method: immunoSEQ multiplex PCR. The sample yields roughly 670,000 clones, approximately 90% seen once. Material for sequencing was peripheral blood. Source of these receptors: a woman aged 18-29 years with acute or convalescent COVID-19.

The rearrangement links TRBV28 to TRBJ1-5; a possible D gene is TRBD1 (5 bases). V lost 6 bases to trimming and J lost 4 bases, with 10 bases between them. Germline-derived CDR1 and CDR2 are MDHEN and SYDVKM. The CDR3 is 13 residues long. CDR3 sequence reads: CASSPQGNQPQHF. The CDR3 nucleotides read TGTGCCAGCAGCCCTCAGGGTAATCAGCCCCAGCATTTT.

V gene TRBV9 combines with J gene TRBJ1-2; D gene ambiguous. CDR1 and CDR2 from the germline V gene are SGDLS and YYNGEE. The V end was cut by 1 base, the J end by 3 bases, with 4 bases between. The CDR3 is 12 amino acids. The CDR3 region is CASSVPDYGYTF. CDR3 in DNA: TGTGCCAGCAGCGTACCCGACTATGGCTACACCTTC.

In its sample, this clone was seen once. This sequence joins TRBV3-1 (or the pseudogene TRBV3-2) and TRBJ2-2, with 7 bases matching TRBD2. Germline lookup yields CDR1 LGHDT and CDR2 YNNKEL (reference sequence). After removal of 3 bases from V and 4 bases from J, the junction contained 2 bases not matched to a gene. This CDR3 is 14 amino acids long. The CDR3 protein is CASSQGGSTGELFF. The CDR3, as DNA: TGTGCCAGCAGCCAGGGCGGGAGCACCGGGGAGCTGTTTTTT.

V and J are TRBV5-1 and TRBJ1-2, with a weak D call TRBD1 (5 bases). This CDR3 region has 16 residues. V lost 0 bases to trimming and J lost 4 bases, with 16 bases between them. Germline V gives CDR1 SGHRS, CDR2 YFSETQ. The CDR3 reads CASSLGGGLPSYGYTF. Here the CDR3 DNA reads TGCGCCAGCAGCTTGGGGGGGGGACTCCCCTCCTATGGCTACACCTTC.